This TCR beta chain was sequenced in a study of T cell responses to AZD1222 COVID-19 vaccine. Background on the study: Analysis merged second doses at about 4 or about 12 weeks. Findings and limits, study-wide: Targets within unmutated variant regions were reportedly found for nearly half of spike-specific TCRs. Two AZD1222 doses significantly raised spike-specific TCR breadth and depth over controls. There were mostly white British donors and more females than males, and clonal diversity was possibly underestimated.

V was clipped by 0 bases and J by 10 bases, with 13 bases between them. The CDR3 is 13 amino acids. Germline CDR1 SGHRS, CDR2 YFSETQ. On this clone itself: Antigen unknown.

Profiled with immunoSEQ multiplex PCR; TCRdb holds only in-frame clones, not every one. The sample shows under 75,000 clones, 85% of them seen only once. V gene TRBV5-1 combines with J gene TRBJ1-2, with a weak D call TRBD1 (6 bases). The material sequenced was peripheral blood, taken on day 0 of AZD1222 vaccination. This clonotype was sampled from an adult in good health. The CDR3: CASSLVVGGFYTF. CDR3 nucleotides: TGCGCCAGCAGCTTGGTAGTTGGGGGCTTCTACACCTTC.